This T cell receptor beta chain was obtained from a study of follicular helper T cells after annual influenza vaccination. Study-wide results and caveats: Each annual vaccination recalled recurring oligoclonal ICOS+CD38+ cTfh clonotypes. Just roughly 10-21% of cells analyzed had recovered productive TCRB sequences. Plasmablast frequency change correlated with clonality change in ICOS+CD38+ cTfh.

The CDR3 has 16 residues. With 6 bases removed from V and 8 bases from J, the gap between germline ends came to 22 bases. Looked up from germline, CDR1 is MGHRA and CDR2 is YSYEKL. A word on this clone: Its cognate antigen is unknown.

Survey level resolution was used for TCRB sequencing. Libraries were prepared by immunoSEQ multiplex PCR; TCRdb keeps only in-frame clonotypes and omits some of them. The table records 11,000 to 15,000 clones, roughly four fifths of them present only once. Time point denoted: 2014-2015 season, pre-vaccination. The sequence was collected from an adult who received the influenza vaccine. This specimen consisted of CXCR5- memory CD4+ T cells sorted from blood, obtained on the day of influenza vaccination. The chain has TRBV4-1 and TRBJ1-4; D ambiguous. CDR3 in DNA: TGCGCCAGCAGTTCACTTCCACCGCCTGCAGAAGAAAAACTGTTTTTT. Amino acids: CASSSLPPPAEEKLFF.